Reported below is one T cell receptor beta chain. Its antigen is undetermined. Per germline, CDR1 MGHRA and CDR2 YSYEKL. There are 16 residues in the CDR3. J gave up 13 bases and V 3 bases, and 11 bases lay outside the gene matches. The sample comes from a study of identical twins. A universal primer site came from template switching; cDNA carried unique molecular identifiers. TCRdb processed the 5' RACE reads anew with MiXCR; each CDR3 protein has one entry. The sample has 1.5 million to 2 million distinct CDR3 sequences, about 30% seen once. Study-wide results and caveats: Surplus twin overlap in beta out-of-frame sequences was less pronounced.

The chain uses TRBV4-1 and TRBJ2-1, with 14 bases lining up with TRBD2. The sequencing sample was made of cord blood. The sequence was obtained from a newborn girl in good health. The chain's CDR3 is CASSHLGLAGGETQFF. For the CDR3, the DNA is TGCGCCAGCAGCCATCTAGGACTAGCGGGAGGAGAGACCCAGTTCTTC.